These T cell receptor beta chains were read from a single sample in a study of blood T cell repertoires in COVID-19. TCRdb's table, derived via immunoSEQ multiplex PCR, lists solely in-frame clones and lacks some. The data contain about 350,000 clones, more than 70% of them singletons. What was sequenced was PBMCs or T cells enriched from blood (not recorded which). The receptors here all came from a woman in her 30s who had been exposed to COVID-19. The CDR3 runs from the conserved cysteine through the conserved F or W. Fields, in order: clone size, D gene, V gene, J gene, CDR3 protein, CDR3 DNA. A D gene is named only where the DNA matches it firmly. Size tells how often a clone was seen (once, few, many) or the class of an expanded clone, and some rows leave it out.

-	-	TRBV27	TRBJ1-6	CASSLQVGSSPLHF	TGTGCCAGCAGTTTGCAGGTTGGATCTTCACCCCTCCACTTT
-	-	TRBV28	TRBJ1-5	CASSYNQPQHF	TGTGCCAGCAGCTATAATCAGCCCCAGCATTTT
-	-	TRBV7-9	TRBJ2-7	CASGYEAGWPYEQYF	TGTGCCAGCGGCTACGAGGCAGGGTGGCCCTACGAGCAGTACTTC
-	-	TRBV7-3	TRBJ2-1	CASSLSVGGYNEQFF	TGTGCCAGCAGCTTAAGTGTTGGGGGGTACAATGAGCAGTTCTTC
-	TRBD2	TRBV7-9	TRBJ2-3	CASSSSAGETDTQYF	TGTGCCAGCAGCTCATCAGCGGGGGAGACAGATACGCAGTATTTT
-	-	TRBV3-1/TRBV3-2	TRBJ1-1	CASSQPAAGNTEAFF	TGTGCCAGCAGCCAACCTGCCGCGGGGAACACTGAAGCTTTCTTT
few	-	TRBV19	TRBJ2-4	CASSIQGRGDIQYF	TGTGCCAGTAGTATCCAGGGCAGGGGGGACATTCAGTACTTC
-	TRBD1	TRBV30	TRBJ2-7	CAWSYLWDRGKYEQYF	TGTGCCTGGAGTTACCTCTGGGACAGGGGGAAGTACGAGCAGTACTTC
-	-	TRBV6-1	TRBJ1-5	CASSAAGKSHRQPQHF	TGTGCCAGCAGTGCGGCAGGGAAATCACATCGTCAGCCCCAGCATTTT
-	-	TRBV2	TRBJ1-5	CASSESSINQPQHF	TGTGCCAGCAGTGAAAGTAGTATCAATCAGCCCCAGCATTTT
-	TRBD2	TRBV10-3	TRBJ2-5	CAIRGGLAGAEETQYF	TGTGCCATCAGGGGGGGACTAGCGGGAGCCGAGGAGACCCAGTACTTC
-	-	TRBV30	TRBJ1-3	CAWSPGVAGNTIYF	TGTGCCTGGAGTCCGGGGGTCGCCGGAAACACCATATATTTT
-	-	TRBV5-4	TRBJ2-2	CASSLGGGRALTGELFF	TGTGCCAGCAGCCTAGGGGGTGGCAGGGCCCTCACCGGGGAGCTGTTTTTT
few	-	TRBV18	TRBJ1-6	CASSRQTGANNSPLHF	TGTGCCAGCTCACGGCAGACAGGCGCGAATAATTCACCCCTCCACTTT
-	TRBD1	TRBV6-5	TRBJ2-7	CASIRTGFYEQYF	TGTGCCAGCATCCGGACAGGGTTCTACGAGCAGTACTTC
-	-	TRBV2	TRBJ2-4	CASSEALRAGVF	TGTGCCAGCAGTGAAGCGCTTAGGGCAGGGGTTTTC
-	TRBD1	TRBV5-4	TRBJ1-1	CASRRDSRMNTEAFF	TGTGCCAGCAGACGGGACAGCCGAATGAACACTGAAGCTTTCTTT
few	-	TRBV7-8	TRBJ2-1	CASRKPGGPSNEQFF	TGTGCCAGCAGGAAGCCGGGGGGCCCGTCCAATGAGCAGTTCTTC
once	TRBD1	TRBV29-1	TRBJ1-5	CSAQGGRNQPQHF	TGCAGCGCCCAGGGGGGTCGCAATCAGCCCCAGCATTTT
-	TRBD2	TRBV10-2	TRBJ2-7	CASTPSGTYEQYF	TGCGCCAGCACCCCTAGCGGGACCTACGAGCAGTACTTC